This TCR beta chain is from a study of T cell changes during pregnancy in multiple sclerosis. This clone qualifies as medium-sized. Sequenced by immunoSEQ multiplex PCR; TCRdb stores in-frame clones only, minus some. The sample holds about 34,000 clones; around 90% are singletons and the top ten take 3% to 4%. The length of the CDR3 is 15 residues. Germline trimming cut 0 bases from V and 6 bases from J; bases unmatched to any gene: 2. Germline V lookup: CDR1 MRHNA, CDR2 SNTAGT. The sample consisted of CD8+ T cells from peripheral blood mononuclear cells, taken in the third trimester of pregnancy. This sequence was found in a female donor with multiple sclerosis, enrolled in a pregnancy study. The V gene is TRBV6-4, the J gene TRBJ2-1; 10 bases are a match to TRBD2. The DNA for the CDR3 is TGTGCCAGCAGTGACTCAGCGGGGGGGTTCAATGAGCAGTTCTTC. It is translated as CASSDSAGGFNEQFF.